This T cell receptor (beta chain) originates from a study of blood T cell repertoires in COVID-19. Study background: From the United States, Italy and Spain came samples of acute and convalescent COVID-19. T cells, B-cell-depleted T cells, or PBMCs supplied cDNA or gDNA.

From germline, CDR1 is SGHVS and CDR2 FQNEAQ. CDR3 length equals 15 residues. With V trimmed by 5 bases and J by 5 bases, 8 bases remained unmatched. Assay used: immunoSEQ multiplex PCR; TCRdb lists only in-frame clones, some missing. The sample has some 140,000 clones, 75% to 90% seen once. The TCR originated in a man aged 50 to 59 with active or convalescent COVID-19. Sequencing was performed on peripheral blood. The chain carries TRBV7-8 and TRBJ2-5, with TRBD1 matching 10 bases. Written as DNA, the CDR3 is TGTGCCAGCAGCCCCCGGGACAGGGGTGGGGAGACCCAGTACTTC. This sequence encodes CASSPRDRGGETQYF.